The 7 T cell receptor beta chains in this list originate from one sample, sequenced in a study of cytomegalovirus exposure and HLA in healthy donors. The assay was immunoSEQ multiplex PCR, and TCRdb's table has in-frame clones only and misses some. The table shows tens of thousands of clones, with 95% occurring only once. Sequences were obtained from PBMCs. The origin of the receptors is a young woman in good health and CMV-seronegative.

The chain recombines TRBV18 with TRBJ2-2, with 11 bases that match TRBD2. CDR3 length equals 19 residues. J gave up 5 bases and V 3 bases, and 14 bases lay outside the gene matches. Germline V gene sequence: CDR1 KGHSH, CDR2 LQKENI. The CDR3 is CASSPPPGLAVSNTGELFF. The CDR3 DNA reads as TGTGCCAGCTCACCCCCTCCGGGACTAGCGGTTTCCAATACCGGGGAGCTGTTTTTT.

V gene TRBV28 combines with J gene TRBJ2-7, with unresolved D. The CDR3 runs 14 residues. The germline V gene has CDR1 MDHEN and CDR2 SYDVKM. V lost 6 bases, J lost 3 bases, and 15 bases lay in between. In nucleotides, the CDR3 is TGTGCCAGCAGCTTGCGACTTCGTGGCTACGAGCAGTACTTC. Its protein is CASSLRLRGYEQYF.

The CDR3 region is CATSSGGWGKETQYF. In nucleotides, the CDR3 is TGTGCCACCAGCAGCGGGGGGTGGGGGAAAGAGACCCAGTACTTC. The V gene is TRBV15, the J gene TRBJ2-5; TRBD2 matches 7 bases. Germline V gene data show CDR1 as LNHNV and CDR2 as YYDKDF (reference sequence). This CDR3 contains 15 residues. With 3 bases clipped from V and 3 bases from J, the junction kept 7 bases outside the gene matches.

This clone appeared a single time. J is TRBJ2-5 and V is TRBV18, with 7 positions matching TRBD1. The CDR3 contains 14 residues. J gave up 5 bases and V 2 bases, and 5 bases lay outside the gene matches. The germline CDR1 and CDR2 sequences are KGHSH and LQKENI. DNA of the CDR3: TGTGCCAGCTCACCAGACAGGGTACGGGAGACCCAGTACTTC. It yields the protein CASSPDRVRETQYF.

The chain employs TRBV4-1 and TRBJ2-4; 9 bases align to TRBD2. Germline V gives CDR1 MGHRA, CDR2 YSYEKL. With V trimmed by 0 bases and J by 4 bases, 4 bases remained unmatched. This CDR3 is built from 16 residues. CDR3: CASSQDPLAGKNIQYF. In nucleotides, the CDR3 is TGCGCCAGCAGCCAAGATCCCCTAGCGGGGAAAAACATTCAGTACTTC.

V usage is TRBV5-5 and J usage is TRBJ1-4; a possible D gene is TRBD1 (6 bases). With 1 base removed from V and 8 bases from J, the gap between germline ends came to 12 bases. Germline V gene data show CDR1 as SGHKS and CDR2 as YYEKEE (reference sequence). This CDR3 has 14 amino acids. CDR3 loop: CASSLWGPGEKLFF. The CDR3 nucleotides read TGTGCCAGCAGCTTGTGGGGGCCAGGCGAAAAACTGTTTTTT.

This clone was detected only a few times. This rearrangement joins TRBV10-2 to TRBJ1-2, with 8 bases identical to TRBD1. With 6 bases clipped from V and 3 bases from J, the junction kept 6 bases outside the gene matches. Germline CDR1 is WSHSY and CDR2 is SAAADI. CDR3 size: 14 residues. DNA for the CDR3: TGCGCCAGCAGGGCACAGGGGGGTGACTATGGCTACACCTTC. Protein: CASRAQGGDYGYTF.